This T cell receptor (beta chain) originates from a study of OX40 agonist ivuxolimab in advanced cancers. Study conclusions and caveats: Antigen specificity of clonally expanded peripheral T cells was not established. Average numbers of expanded clones were greater in CD8+ T cells than in CD4+.

On this clone: Its antigen is not known.

Produced via immunoSEQ multiplex PCR; TCRdb's table is partial and in-frame only. Here the sample spans fewer than 20,000 clones, just under 85% being singletons. CDR1 and CDR2 (germline): LGHNA, YSLEER. The CDR3 totals 16 residues. With 0 bases removed from V and 0 bases from J, the gap between germline ends came to 10 bases. This receptor was obtained from an adult with an advanced solid tumor such as melanoma, head and neck, liver or kidney cancer. The source was CD4+ or CD8+ T cells sorted from blood, collected in a trial of the OX40 agonist ivuxolimab. This chain joins TRBV4-3 and TRBJ2-3; no firm D call. The CDR3 is CASSQESALSTDTQYF. The CDR3 DNA is TGCGCCAGCAGCCAAGAGTCAGCGCTAAGCACAGATACGCAGTATTTT.